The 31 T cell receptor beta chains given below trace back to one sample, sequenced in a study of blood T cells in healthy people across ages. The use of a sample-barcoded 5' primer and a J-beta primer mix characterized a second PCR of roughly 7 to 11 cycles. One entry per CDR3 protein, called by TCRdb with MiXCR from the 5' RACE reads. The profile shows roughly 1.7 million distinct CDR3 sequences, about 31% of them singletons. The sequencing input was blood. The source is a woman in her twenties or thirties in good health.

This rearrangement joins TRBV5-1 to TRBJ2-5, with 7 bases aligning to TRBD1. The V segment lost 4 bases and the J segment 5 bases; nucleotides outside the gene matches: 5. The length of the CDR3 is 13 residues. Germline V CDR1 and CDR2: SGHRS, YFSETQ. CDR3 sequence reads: CASSLSDRETQYF. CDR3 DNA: TGCGCCAGCAGCCTCTCGGACAGGGAGACCCAGTACTTC.

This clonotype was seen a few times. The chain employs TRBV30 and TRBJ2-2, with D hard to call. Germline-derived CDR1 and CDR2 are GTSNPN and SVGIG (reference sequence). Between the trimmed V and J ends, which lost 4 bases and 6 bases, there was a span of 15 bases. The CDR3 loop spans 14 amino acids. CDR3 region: CAWNFPPRAGELFF. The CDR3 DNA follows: TGTGCCTGGAATTTTCCACCGCGCGCCGGGGAGCTGTTTTTT.

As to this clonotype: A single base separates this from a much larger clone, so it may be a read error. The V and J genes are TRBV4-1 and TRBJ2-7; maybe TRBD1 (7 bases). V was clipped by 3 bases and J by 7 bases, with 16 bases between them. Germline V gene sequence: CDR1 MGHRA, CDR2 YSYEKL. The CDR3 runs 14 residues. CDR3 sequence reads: CASSQGAGGGEQYF. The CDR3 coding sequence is TGCGCCAGCAGCCAGGGGGCAGGGGGAGGTGAGCAGTACTTC.

CDR3 coding DNA: TGCGCCAGCAGCCAGGGGCCAGGGGGGGGCTACAATGAGCAGTTCTTC. Amino acids: CASSQGPGGGYNEQFF. The V gene is TRBV5-1, the J gene TRBJ2-1, with D perhaps TRBD1 or TRBD2 (7 bases each). The germline V gene encodes CDR1 SGHRS and CDR2 YFSETQ. Trimming cost V 4 bases and J 3 bases, with 17 bases left between them. The CDR3 spans 16 residues.

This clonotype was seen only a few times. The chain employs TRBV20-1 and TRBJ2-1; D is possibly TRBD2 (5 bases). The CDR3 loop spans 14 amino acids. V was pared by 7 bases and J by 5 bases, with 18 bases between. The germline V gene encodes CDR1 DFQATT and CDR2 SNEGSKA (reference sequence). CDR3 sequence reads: CSVDTGWRHNEQFF. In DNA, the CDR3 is TGCAGTGTTGATACGGGGTGGAGGCACAATGAGCAGTTCTTC.

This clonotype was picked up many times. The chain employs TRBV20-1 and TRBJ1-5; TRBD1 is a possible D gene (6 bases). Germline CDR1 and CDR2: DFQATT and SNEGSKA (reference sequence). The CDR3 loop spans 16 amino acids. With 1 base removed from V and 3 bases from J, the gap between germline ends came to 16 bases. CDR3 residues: CSARGNRDLLNQPQHF. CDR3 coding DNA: TGCAGTGCTAGAGGCAACAGGGACTTACTCAATCAGCCCCAGCATTTT.

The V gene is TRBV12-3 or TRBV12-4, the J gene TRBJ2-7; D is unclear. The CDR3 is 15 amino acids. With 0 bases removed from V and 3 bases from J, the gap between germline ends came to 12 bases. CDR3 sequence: CASSLAEGYGYEQYF. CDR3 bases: TGTGCCAGCAGTTTAGCTGAAGGGTACGGCTACGAGCAGTACTTC.

The CDR3 reads CASDRGGYYGYTF. The CDR3 DNA reads as TGTGCCAGCGACAGGGGGGGATACTATGGCTACACCTTC. This sequence joins TRBV12-3 or TRBV12-4 and TRBJ1-2, with 9 bases that match TRBD1. The CDR3 loop spans 13 amino acids. Trimming took 8 bases from V and 3 from J; bases not matched to a gene: 4.

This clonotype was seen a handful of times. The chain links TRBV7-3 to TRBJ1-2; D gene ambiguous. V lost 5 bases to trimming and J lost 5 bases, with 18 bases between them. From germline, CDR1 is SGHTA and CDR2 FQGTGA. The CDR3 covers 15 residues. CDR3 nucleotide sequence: TGTGCCAGCAGCCCCCGCCCCGGAAGAGAGTATGGCTACACCTTC. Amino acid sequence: CASSPRPGREYGYTF.

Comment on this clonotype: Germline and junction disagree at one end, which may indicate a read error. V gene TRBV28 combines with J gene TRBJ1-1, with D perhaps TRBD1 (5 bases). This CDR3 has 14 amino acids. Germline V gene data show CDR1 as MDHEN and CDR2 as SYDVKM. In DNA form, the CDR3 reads TGTGCCAGCGGTTTTGGGACCTTTAGCACTGAAGCTTTCTTT. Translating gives CASGFGTFSTEAFF.

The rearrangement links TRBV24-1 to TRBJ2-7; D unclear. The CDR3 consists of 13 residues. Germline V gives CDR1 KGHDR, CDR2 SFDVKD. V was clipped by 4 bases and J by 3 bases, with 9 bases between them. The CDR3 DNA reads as TGTGCCACCAGTGAAACGGGTCTCTACGAGCAGTACTTC. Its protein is CATSETGLYEQYF.

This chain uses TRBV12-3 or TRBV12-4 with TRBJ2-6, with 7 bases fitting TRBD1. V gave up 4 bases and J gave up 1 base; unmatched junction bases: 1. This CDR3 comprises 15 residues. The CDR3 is CASSWGQSGANVLTF. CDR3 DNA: TGTGCCAGCAGTTGGGGACAGTCTGGGGCCAACGTCCTGACTTTC.

CDR3 protein: CASATATTSYEQYF. The CDR3 DNA follows: TGCGCCAGCGCAACCGCGACGACCTCCTACGAGCAGTACTTC. The rearrangement uses TRBV5-1 and TRBJ2-7; D call uncertain. V was trimmed by 7 bases and J by 0 bases, leaving 14 bases between them. The germline V gene encodes CDR1 SGHRS and CDR2 YFSETQ. The CDR3 is 14 residues long.

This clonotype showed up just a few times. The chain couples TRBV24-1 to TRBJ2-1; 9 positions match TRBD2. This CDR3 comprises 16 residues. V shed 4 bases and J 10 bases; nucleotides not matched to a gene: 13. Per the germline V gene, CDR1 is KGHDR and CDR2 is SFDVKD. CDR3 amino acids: CATSETGTSRLEEQFF. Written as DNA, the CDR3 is TGTGCCACCAGTGAAACCGGGACTAGCCGACTAGAAGAGCAGTTCTTC.

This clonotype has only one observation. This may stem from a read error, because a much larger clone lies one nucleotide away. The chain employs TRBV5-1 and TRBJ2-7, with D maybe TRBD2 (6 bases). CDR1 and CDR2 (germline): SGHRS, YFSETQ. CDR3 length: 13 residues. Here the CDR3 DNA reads TGCGCCAGCAGCACCGGAGGGGCCTACGGGCAGTACTTC. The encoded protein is CASSTGGAYGQYF. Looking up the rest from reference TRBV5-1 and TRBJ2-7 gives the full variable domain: KAGVTQTPRYLIKTRGQQVTLSCSPISGHRSVSWYQQTPGQGLQFLFEYFSETQRNKGNFPGRFSGRQFSNSRSEMNVSTLELGDSALYLCASSTGGAYGQYFGPGTRLTVT.

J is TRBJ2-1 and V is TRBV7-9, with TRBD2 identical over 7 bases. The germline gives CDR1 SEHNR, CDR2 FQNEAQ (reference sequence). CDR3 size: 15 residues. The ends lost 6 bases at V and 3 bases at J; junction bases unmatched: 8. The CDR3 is CASSNLAEFYNEQFF. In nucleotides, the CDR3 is TGTGCCAGCAGTAACCTAGCGGAATTCTACAATGAGCAGTTCTTC.

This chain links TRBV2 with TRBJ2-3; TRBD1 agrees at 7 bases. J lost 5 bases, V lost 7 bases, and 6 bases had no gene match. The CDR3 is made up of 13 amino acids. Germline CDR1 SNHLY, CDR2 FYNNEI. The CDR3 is CASKTGEIDTQYF. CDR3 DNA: TGTGCCAGCAAAACAGGGGAGATAGATACGCAGTATTTT.

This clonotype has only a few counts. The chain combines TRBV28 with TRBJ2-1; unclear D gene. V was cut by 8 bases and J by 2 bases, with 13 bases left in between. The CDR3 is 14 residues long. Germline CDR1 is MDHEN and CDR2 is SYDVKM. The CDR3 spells CASPVVRTYNEQFF. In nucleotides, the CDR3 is TGTGCCAGCCCGGTGGTCCGGACCTACAATGAGCAGTTCTTC.

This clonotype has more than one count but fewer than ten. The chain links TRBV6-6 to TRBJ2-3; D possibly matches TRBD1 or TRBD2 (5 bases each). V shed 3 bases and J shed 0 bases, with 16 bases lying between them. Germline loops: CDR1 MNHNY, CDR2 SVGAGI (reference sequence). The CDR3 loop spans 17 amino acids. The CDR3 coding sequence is TGTGCCAGCAGTTATTGGGACCTCCCAACTAGCACAGATACGCAGTATTTT. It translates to CASSYWDLPTSTDTQYF.

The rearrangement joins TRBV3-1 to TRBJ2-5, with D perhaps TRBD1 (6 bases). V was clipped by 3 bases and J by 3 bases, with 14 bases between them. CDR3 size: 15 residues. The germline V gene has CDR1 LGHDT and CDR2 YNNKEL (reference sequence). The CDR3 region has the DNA TGTGCCAGCAGCCAGGACACGAAGGGGGAAGAGACCCAGTACTTC. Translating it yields CASSQDTKGEETQYF.

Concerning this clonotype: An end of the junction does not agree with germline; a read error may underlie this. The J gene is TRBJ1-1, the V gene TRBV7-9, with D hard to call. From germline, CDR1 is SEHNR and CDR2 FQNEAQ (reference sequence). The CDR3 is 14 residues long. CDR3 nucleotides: TGTGCCAGCAGCCAAACAAGGGTTGGCACTGGAGCTTTCTTT. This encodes CASSQTRVGTGAFF.

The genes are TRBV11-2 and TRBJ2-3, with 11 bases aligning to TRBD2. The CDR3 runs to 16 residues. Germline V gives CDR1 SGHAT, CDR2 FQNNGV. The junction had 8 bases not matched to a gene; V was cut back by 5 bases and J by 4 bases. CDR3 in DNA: TGTGCCAGCAGCGCACTAGCGGGAGTTAGGGCAGATACGCAGTATTTT. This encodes CASSALAGVRADTQYF. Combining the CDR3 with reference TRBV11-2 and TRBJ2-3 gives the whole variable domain EAGVAQSPRYKIIEKRQSVAFWCNPISGHATLYWYQQILGQGPKLLIQFQNNGVVDDSQLPKDRFSAERLKGVDSTLKIQPAKLEDSAVYLCASSALAGVRADTQYFGPGTRLTVL.

CDR3 in amino acids: CASRRSGQGPYEQYF. CDR3 coding DNA: TGTGCCAGCAGGCGAAGCGGACAGGGACCCTACGAGCAGTACTTC. The genes are TRBV6-5 and TRBJ2-7, with TRBD1 matching over 8 bases. This CDR3 is built from 15 residues. The germline CDR1 and CDR2 sequences are MNHEY and SVGAGI. Trimming cost V 6 bases and J 2 bases; bases outside gene matches: 9.

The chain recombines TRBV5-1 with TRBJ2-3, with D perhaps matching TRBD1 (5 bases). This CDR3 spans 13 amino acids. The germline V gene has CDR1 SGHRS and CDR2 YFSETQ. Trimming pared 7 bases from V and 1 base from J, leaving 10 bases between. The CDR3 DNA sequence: TGCGCCAGCGGAGAGACAGGCACAGATACGCAGTATTTT. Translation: CASGETGTDTQYF. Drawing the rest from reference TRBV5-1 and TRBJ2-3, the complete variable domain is KAGVTQTPRYLIKTRGQQVTLSCSPISGHRSVSWYQQTPGQGLQFLFEYFSETQRNKGNFPGRFSGRQFSNSRSEMNVSTLELGDSALYLCASGETGTDTQYFGPGTRLTVL.

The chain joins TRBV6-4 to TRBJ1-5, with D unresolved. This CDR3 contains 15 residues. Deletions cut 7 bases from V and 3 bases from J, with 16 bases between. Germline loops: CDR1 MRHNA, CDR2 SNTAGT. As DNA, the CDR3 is TGTGCCAGCACTACAATGGGTGCAAACAATCAGCCCCAGCATTTT. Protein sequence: CASTTMGANNQPQHF.

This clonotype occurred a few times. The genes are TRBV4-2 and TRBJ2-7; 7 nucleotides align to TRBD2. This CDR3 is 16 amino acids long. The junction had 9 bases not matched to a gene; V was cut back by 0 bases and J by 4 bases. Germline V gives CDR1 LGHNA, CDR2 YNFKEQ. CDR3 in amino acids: CASSQDPGTKTYEQYF. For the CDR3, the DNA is TGTGCCAGCAGCCAAGATCCCGGGACTAAAACTTACGAGCAGTACTTC.

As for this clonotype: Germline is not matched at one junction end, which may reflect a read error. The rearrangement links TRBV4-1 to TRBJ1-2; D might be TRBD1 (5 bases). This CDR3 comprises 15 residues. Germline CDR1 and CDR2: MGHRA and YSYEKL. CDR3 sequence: CASSQAYGGEDGYTF. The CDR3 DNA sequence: TGCGCCAGTAGCCAAGCCTACGGGGGAGAGGATGGCTACACCTTC.

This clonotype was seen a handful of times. CDR3 coding DNA: TGTGCCAGCAGCGTGGGTGCGGGGACCCCCACAGATACGCAGTATTTT. Protein product: CASSVGAGTPTDTQYF. The genes are TRBV7-7 and TRBJ2-3; D might be TRBD2 (6 bases). Trimming stripped 5 bases from V and 2 bases from J, with 17 bases between. Germline lookup yields CDR1 SSHAT and CDR2 FNYEAQ (reference sequence). The CDR3 runs to 16 residues.

CDR3 loop: CSAVVPSGANVLTF. For the CDR3, the DNA is TGCAGTGCTGTCGTCCCCTCTGGGGCCAACGTCCTGACTTTC. The chain combines TRBV20-1 with TRBJ2-6; D remains unclear. There are 14 residues in the CDR3. V was pared by 5 bases and J by 0 bases, with 8 bases between. Per the germline V gene, CDR1 is DFQATT and CDR2 is SNEGSKA (reference sequence).

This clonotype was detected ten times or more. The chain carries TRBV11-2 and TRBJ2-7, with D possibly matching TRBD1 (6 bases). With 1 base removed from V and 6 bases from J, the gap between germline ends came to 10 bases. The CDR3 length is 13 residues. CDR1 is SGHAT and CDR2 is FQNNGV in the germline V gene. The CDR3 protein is CASSLGDKAEQYF. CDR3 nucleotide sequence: TGTGCCAGCAGCTTAGGGGACAAGGCCGAGCAGTACTTC.

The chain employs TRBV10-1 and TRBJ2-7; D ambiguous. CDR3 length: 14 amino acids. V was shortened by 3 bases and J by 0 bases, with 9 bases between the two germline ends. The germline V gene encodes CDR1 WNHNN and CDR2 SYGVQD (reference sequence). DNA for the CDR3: TGCGCCAGCAGTGACGCCTCGAGCTCCTACGAGCAGTACTTC. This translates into CASSDASSSYEQYF.